One and the same sample provided the 6 T cell receptor beta chains below, sequenced in a study of blood T cell repertoires in COVID-19. Here immunoSEQ multiplex PCR was the method, and the copy in TCRdb shows in-frame clones only, minus some. Among some 210,000 clones listed, around 86% were seen once. The sequenced material came from peripheral blood. These receptors all stem from a man between 60 and 75 years old who had recovered from COVID-19.

This chain joins TRBV6-5 and TRBJ2-7, with TRBD2 matching over 12 bases. The J segment lost 6 bases and the V segment lost 7 bases, leaving 4 bases of the junction unmatched. The CDR3 has 13 residues. The germline V gene encodes CDR1 MNHEY and CDR2 SVGAGI. This CDR3 is CASTRTSGIEQYF. In DNA form, the CDR3 reads TGTGCCAGCACCCGGACTAGCGGGATCGAGCAGTACTTC.

V usage is TRBV5-1 and J usage is TRBJ1-1; D unclear. CDR1 and CDR2 (germline): SGHRS, YFSETQ. The germline V and J ends were trimmed by 4 bases and 4 bases, with 14 bases remaining between them. The CDR3 has 14 amino acids. The CDR3 bases are TGCGCCAGCAGCCCGGTCGGTGGAGGCACTGAAGCTTTCTTT. This gives the protein CASSPVGGGTEAFF.

The chain carries TRBV3-1 (or the pseudogene TRBV3-2) and TRBJ1-1, with TRBD1 as a possible D gene (6 bases). The CDR3 runs 14 residues. CDR1 and CDR2 from the germline V gene are LGHDT and YNNKEL (reference sequence). Between the trimmed V and J ends, which lost 4 bases and 1 base, there was a span of 10 bases. The CDR3 is CASSRQVRNTEAFF. The CDR3 DNA reads as TGTGCCAGCAGCCGACAGGTTAGGAACACTGAAGCTTTCTTT.

The CDR3 region has the DNA TGCGCCAGCAGCCGGAGGGAGGTATCCATGAACACTGAAGCTTTCTTT. This encodes CASSRREVSMNTEAFF. V gene TRBV5-1 combines with J gene TRBJ1-1; unclear D gene. Germline V gene sequence: CDR1 SGHRS, CDR2 YFSETQ. This CDR3 has 16 residues. Between the trimmed V and J ends, which lost 4 bases and 0 bases, there was a span of 16 bases.

This chain connects TRBV6-5 to TRBJ1-1; 7 bases align to TRBD1. Germline CDR1 reads MNHEY; CDR2 reads SVGAGI. The CDR3 has 14 residues. The ends lost 6 bases at V and 6 bases at J; junction bases unmatched: 10. The CDR3 region is CASRMGQPAPEAFF. For the CDR3, the DNA is TGTGCCAGCAGGATGGGACAGCCCGCGCCTGAAGCTTTCTTT.

The chain employs TRBV19 and TRBJ1-5; D not certain. This CDR3 comprises 13 residues. Trimming took 7 bases from V and 0 from J, leaving 7 bases between them. Germline loops: CDR1 LNHDA, CDR2 SQIVND (reference sequence). CDR3 bases: TGTGCCAGTAACATGTATAGCAATCAGCCCCAGCATTTT. It yields the protein CASNMYSNQPQHF.